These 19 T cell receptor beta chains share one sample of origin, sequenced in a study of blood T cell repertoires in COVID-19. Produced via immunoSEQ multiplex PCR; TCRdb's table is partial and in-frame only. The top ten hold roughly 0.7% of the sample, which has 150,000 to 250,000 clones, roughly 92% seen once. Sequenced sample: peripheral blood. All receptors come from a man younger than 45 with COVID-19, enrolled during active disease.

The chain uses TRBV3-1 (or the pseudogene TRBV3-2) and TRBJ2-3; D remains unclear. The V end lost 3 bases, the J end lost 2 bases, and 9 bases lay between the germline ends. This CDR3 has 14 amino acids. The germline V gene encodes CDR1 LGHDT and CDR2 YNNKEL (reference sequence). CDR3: CASSQGPATDTQYF. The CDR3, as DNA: TGTGCCAGCAGCCAGGGCCCGGCCACAGATACGCAGTATTTT.

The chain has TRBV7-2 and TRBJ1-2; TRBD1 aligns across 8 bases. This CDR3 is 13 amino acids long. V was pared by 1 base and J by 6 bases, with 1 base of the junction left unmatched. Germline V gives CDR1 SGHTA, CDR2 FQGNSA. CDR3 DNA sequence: TGTGCCAGCAGCTTAGGGACAGGGAATGGCTACACCTTC. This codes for CASSLGTGNGYTF.

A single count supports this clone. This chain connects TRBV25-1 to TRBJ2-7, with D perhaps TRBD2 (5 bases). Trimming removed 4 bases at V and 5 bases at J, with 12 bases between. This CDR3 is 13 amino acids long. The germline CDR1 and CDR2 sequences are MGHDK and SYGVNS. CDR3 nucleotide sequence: TGTGCCAGCAGTGCGGGATTTGGTGACGAGCAGTACTTC. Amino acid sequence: CASSAGFGDEQYF.

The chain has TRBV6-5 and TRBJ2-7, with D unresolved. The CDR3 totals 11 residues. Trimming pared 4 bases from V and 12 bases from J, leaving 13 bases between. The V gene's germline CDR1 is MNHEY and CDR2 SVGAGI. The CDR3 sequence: CASSSAVSSYF. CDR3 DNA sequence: TGTGCCAGCAGTTCCGCGGTCAGTTCGTACTTC.

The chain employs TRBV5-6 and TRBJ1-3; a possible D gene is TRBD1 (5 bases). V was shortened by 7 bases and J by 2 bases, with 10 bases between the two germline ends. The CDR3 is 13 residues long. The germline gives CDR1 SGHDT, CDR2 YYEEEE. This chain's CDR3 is CASVGRAGNTIYF. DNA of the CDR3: TGTGCCAGCGTAGGCAGGGCTGGAAACACCATATATTTT.

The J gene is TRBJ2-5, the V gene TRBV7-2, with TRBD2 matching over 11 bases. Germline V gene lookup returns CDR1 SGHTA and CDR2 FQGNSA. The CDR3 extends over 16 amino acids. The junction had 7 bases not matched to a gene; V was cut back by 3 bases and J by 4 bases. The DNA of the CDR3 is TGTGCCAGCAGCTTGGTTGGGCTAGCGGGGGGAGAGACCCAGTACTTC. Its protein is CASSLVGLAGGETQYF.

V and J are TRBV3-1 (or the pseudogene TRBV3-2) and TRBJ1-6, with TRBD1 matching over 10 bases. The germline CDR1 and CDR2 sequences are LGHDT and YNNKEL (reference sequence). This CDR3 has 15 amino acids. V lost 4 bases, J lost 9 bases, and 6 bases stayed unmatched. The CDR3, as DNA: TGTGCCAGCAGCCCCAGGGACAGGGGTATTTCACCCCTCCACTTT. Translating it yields CASSPRDRGISPLHF.

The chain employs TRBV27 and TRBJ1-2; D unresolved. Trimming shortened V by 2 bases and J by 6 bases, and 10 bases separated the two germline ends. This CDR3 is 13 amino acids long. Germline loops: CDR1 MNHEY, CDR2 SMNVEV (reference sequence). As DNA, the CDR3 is TGTGCCAGCAGTTTAGGCAAAAAGAATGGCTACACCTTC. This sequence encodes CASSLGKKNGYTF.

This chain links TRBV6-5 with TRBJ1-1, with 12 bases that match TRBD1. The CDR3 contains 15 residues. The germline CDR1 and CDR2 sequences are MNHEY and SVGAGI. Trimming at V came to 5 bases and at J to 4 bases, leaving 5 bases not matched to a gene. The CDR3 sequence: CASSPGTGGVTEAFF. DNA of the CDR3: TGTGCCAGCAGTCCCGGGACAGGGGGCGTCACTGAAGCTTTCTTT.

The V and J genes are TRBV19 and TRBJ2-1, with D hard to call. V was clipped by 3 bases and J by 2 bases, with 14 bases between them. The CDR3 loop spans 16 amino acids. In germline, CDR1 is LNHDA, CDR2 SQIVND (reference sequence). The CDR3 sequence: CASSILPMGPYNEQFF. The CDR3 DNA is TGTGCCAGTAGTATTTTACCAATGGGCCCCTACAATGAGCAGTTCTTC.

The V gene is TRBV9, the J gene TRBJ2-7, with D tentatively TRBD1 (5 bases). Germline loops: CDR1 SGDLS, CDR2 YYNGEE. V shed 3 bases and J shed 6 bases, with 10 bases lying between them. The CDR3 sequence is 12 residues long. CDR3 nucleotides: TGTGCCAGCAGCGCTGCCCAGGGCGAGCAGTACTTC. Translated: CASSAAQGEQYF.

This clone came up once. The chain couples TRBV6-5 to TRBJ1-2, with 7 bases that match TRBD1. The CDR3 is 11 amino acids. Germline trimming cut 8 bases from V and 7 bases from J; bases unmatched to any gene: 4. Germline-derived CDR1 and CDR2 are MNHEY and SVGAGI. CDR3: CASSAGGGYTF. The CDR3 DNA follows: TGTGCCAGCTCGGCAGGGGGTGGCTACACCTTC.

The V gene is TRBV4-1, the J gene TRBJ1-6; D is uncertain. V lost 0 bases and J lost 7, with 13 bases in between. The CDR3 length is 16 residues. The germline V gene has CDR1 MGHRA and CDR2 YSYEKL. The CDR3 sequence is CASSQDGAGNNSPLHF. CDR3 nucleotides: TGCGCCAGCAGCCAAGATGGTGCAGGAAACAATTCACCCCTCCACTTT.

CDR3: CASIDRAGTGELFF. DNA for the CDR3: TGTGCCAGTATCGACAGGGCGGGAACCGGGGAGCTGTTTTTT. V gene TRBV19 combines with J gene TRBJ2-2, with D perhaps TRBD1 (7 bases). Trimming shortened V by 7 bases and J by 5 bases, and 14 bases separated the two germline ends. The germline CDR1 and CDR2 sequences are LNHDA and SQIVND (reference sequence). CDR3 size: 14 residues.

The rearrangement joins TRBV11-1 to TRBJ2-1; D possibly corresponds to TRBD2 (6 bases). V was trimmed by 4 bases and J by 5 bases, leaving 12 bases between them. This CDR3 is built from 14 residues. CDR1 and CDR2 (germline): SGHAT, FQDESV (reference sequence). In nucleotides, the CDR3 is TGTGCCAGCAGCTCTCGGGACTTTCACAATGAGCAGTTCTTC. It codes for CASSSRDFHNEQFF.

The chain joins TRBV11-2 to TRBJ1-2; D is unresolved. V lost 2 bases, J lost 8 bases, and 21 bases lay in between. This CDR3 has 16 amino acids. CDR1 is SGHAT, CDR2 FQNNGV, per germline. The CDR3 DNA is TGTGCCAGCAGCTTAATGATGTCTCCGGGTGGAGGGGGCTACACCTTC. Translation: CASSLMMSPGGGGYTF.

The CDR3 coding sequence is TGTGCCAGTAGTAAGGCCGGCGGGGGGACTAGCACAGATACGCAGTATTTT. This gives the protein CASSKAGGGTSTDTQYF. The V and J genes are TRBV19 and TRBJ2-3; 8 bases align to TRBD2. After removal of 4 bases from V and 0 bases from J, the junction contained 9 bases not matched to a gene. Germline lookup yields CDR1 LNHDA and CDR2 SQIVND (reference sequence). The CDR3 has 17 amino acids.

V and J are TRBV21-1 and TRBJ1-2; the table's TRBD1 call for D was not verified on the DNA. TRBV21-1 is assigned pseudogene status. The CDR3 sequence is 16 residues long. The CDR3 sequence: CASSKGGTGVYYGYTF. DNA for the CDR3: TGTGCCAGCAGCAAAGGGGGGACAGGGGTATACTATGGCTACACCTTC.

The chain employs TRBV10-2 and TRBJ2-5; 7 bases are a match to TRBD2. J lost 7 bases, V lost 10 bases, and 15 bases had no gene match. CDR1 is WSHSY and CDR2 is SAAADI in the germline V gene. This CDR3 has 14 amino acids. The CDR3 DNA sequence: TGCGCCACCATGGAGCTGGGGGGGGGACCGACCCAGTACTTC. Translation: CATMELGGGPTQYF.